The TCR beta chain under discussion was sequenced for a study of neurological immune-mediated disorders. In every sequencing run, more than 180 million TCR-beta sequences were generated from 15-18 subjects. TCRdb reanalysed the 5' RACE reads using MiXCR and keeps one entry per CDR3 protein. This table has around 97,000 distinct CDR3 sequences, roughly 10% appearing once. CDR1 is LNHDA and CDR2 is SQIVND in the germline V gene (reference sequence). The V end lost 4 bases, the J end lost 2 bases, and 9 bases lay between the germline ends. This CDR3 is built from 14 residues. Time point denoted: longitudinal time-point 3.

The specimen sequenced was PBMCs. The receptor was derived from a female donor with HTLV-1-associated myelopathy (HAM/TSP). This chain links TRBV19 with TRBJ1-3; D is perhaps TRBD1 (5 bases). The CDR3, as DNA: TGTGCCAGTAGTAAAACAGGCGCTGGAAACACCATATATTTT. It encodes CASSKTGAGNTIYF.